This is a list of T cell receptor beta chains from one sample in a study of technical replicates of blood from several donors. Using immunoSEQ multiplex PCR, the repertoire was profiled, and TCRdb retains in-frame clones only, with some absent. Seen here are 9,500 to 15,000 clones, approximately 96% observed once, and the top ten hold under 7.5%. Sequencing was done on a sample of PBMCs. Receptor source: a human donor in good health. Both conserved end residues are part of each CDR3. The D gene is left open where the match is weak. The size of a clone is reported for some rows only, either as once, few or many, or as a class for expanded clones.

cdr3_aa	cdr3_nt	j_call	clone_size	v_call	d_call
CASSLWASGRSTDTQYF	TGTGCCAGCAGTTTATGGGCTAGCGGGAGGTCGACAGATACGCAGTATTTT	TRBJ2-3	NA	TRBV27	TRBD2
CASSILRGLWAGELFF	TGTGCCAGTAGTATTCTTCGCGGGCTCTGGGCCGGGGAGCTGTTTTTT	TRBJ2-2	NA	TRBV19	NA
CASSLGGQAANYGYTF	TGTGCCAGCAGCTTAGGGGGACAGGCGGCTAACTATGGCTACACCTTC	TRBJ1-2	NA	TRBV7-8	TRBD1
CASSWRTGGNTIYF	TGTGCCAGCAGCTGGCGGACAGGGGGAAACACCATATATTTT	TRBJ1-3	NA	TRBV5-6	TRBD1
CASSVLSNTGELFF	TGTGCCAGCAGCGTACTTAGTAACACCGGGGAGCTGTTTTTT	TRBJ2-2	NA	TRBV9	NA
CASSLGQTLTPDEQYF	TGCGCCAGCAGCTTGGGACAGACTTTAACCCCCGACGAGCAGTACTTC	TRBJ2-7	few	TRBV5-1	NA
CASSEESGTQETQYF	TGTGCCAGCAGTGAAGAGAGCGGGACCCAAGAGACCCAGTACTTC	TRBJ2-5	NA	TRBV6-1	TRBD2
CSVEGGHETQYF	TGCAGCGTTGAAGGGGGGCACGAGACCCAGTACTTC	TRBJ2-5	NA	TRBV29-1	NA
CASSLGFGTSGIRETQYF	TGTGCCAGCAGCTTGGGGTTCGGGACTAGCGGGATTCGAGAGACCCAGTACTTC	TRBJ2-5	NA	TRBV5-4	TRBD2
CASSPPSTPGELFF	TGTGCCAGCTCACCACCGTCGACACCCGGGGAGCTGTTTTTT	TRBJ2-2	NA	TRBV18	NA
CASRPGLATNEQFF	TGCGCCAGCAGACCGGGACTAGCGACCAATGAGCAGTTCTTC	TRBJ2-1	NA	TRBV10-2	TRBD2
CASSLSWGREYEQYF	TGTGCCAGCAGCTTAAGCTGGGGGCGGGAGTACGAGCAGTACTTC	TRBJ2-7	NA	TRBV13	NA
CASSSGPRRGLETQYF	TGTGCCAGTAGTTCGGGACCCCGCAGGGGGTTGGAGACCCAGTACTTC	TRBJ2-5	NA	TRBV19	TRBD1
CASSLAHGQGVNEQFF	TGTGCCAGCAGCTTAGCCCACGGACAGGGGGTCAATGAGCAGTTCTTC	TRBJ2-1	NA	TRBV7-7	TRBD1
CASSALSGDFDTQYF	TGTGCCAGCAGCGCCCTAAGCGGGGACTTCGATACGCAGTATTTT	TRBJ2-3	once	TRBV7-6	TRBD2
CASSQGQGDEQYF	TGCGCCAGCAGCCAGGGACAGGGCGACGAGCAGTACTTC	TRBJ2-7	NA	TRBV4-1	TRBD1
CASSSIPGLVQDEQYF	TGTGCCAGCAGCTCAATACCGGGACTAGTGCAGGACGAGCAGTACTTC	TRBJ2-7	NA	TRBV11-2	TRBD2
CASSEPGGVSETDTQYF	TGTGCCAGCAGTGAACCGGGGGGGGTGTCCGAGACAGATACGCAGTATTTT	TRBJ2-3	NA	TRBV2	TRBD2
CASRPTSGSIHEQYF	TGTGCCAGCAGACCCACTAGCGGGAGTATCCACGAGCAGTACTTC	TRBJ2-7	once	TRBV6-1	TRBD2
CAWSRGTGNTIYF	TGTGCCTGGAGCCGGGGAACTGGAAACACCATATATTTT	TRBJ1-3	NA	TRBV30	NA
CSVGTSGSNEQFF	TGCAGCGTTGGGACTAGCGGGAGTAATGAGCAGTTCTTC	TRBJ2-1	NA	TRBV29-1	TRBD2
CASSYPDRGAGELFF	TGTGCCAGCAGTTACCCGGACAGGGGGGCCGGGGAGCTGTTTTTT	TRBJ2-2	NA	TRBV6-6	TRBD1
CASSLAPLAGTDTQYF	TGCGCCAGCAGCCTCGCCCCCCTAGCGGGAACAGATACGCAGTATTTT	TRBJ2-3	NA	TRBV5-1	TRBD2